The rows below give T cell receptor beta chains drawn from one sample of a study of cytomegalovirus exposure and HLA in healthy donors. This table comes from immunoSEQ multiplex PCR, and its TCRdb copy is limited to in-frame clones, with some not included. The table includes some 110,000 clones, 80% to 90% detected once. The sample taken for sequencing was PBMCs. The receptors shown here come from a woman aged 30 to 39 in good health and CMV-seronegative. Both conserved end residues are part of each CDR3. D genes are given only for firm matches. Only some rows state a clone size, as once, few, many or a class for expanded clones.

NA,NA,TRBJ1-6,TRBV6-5,CASSYRNGYNSPLHF,TGTGCCAGCAGTTACCGTAACGGGTATAATTCACCCCTCCACTTT
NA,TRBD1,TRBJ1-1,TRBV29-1,CSATGTVNTEAFF,TGCAGCGCAACCGGGACAGTGAACACTGAAGCTTTCTTT
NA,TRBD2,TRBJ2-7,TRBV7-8,CASSLGAGGVYEQYF,TGTGCCAGCAGCTTAGGTGCGGGAGGAGTGTACGAGCAGTACTTC
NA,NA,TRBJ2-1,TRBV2,CASSGTTNNEQFF,TGTGCCAGCAGTGGAACGACTAACAATGAGCAGTTCTTC
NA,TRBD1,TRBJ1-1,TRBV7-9,CASSLGTGGNTEAFF,TGTGCCAGCAGCTTAGGGACAGGGGGGAACACTGAAGCTTTCTTT
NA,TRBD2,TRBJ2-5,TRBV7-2,CASSRGGAGQETQYF,TGTGCCAGCAGCCGCGGGGGAGCGGGGCAAGAGACCCAGTACTTC
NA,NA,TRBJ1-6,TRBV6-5,CASSYSGEGSSPLHF,TGTGCCAGCAGTTACTCAGGGGAGGGGAGTTCACCCCTCCACTTT
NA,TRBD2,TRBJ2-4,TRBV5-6,CASSLVLAGAKNIQYF,TGTGCCAGCAGCTTGGTTCTAGCGGGAGCCAAAAACATTCAGTACTTC
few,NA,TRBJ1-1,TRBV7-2,CASSLVGAGTEAFF,TGTGCCAGCAGCTTAGTGGGGGCGGGCACTGAAGCTTTCTTT
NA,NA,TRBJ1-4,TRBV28,CATMTARGEKLFF,TGTGCCACCATGACAGCCAGGGGTGAAAAACTGTTTTTT
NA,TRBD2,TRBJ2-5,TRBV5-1,CASSLRIAGGLETQYF,TGCGCCAGCAGCTTGAGGATAGCGGGGGGATTAGAGACCCAGTACTTC
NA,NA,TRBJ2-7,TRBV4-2,CASSQASSYEQYF,TGTGCCAGCAGCCAGGCAAGCTCCTACGAGCAGTACTTC
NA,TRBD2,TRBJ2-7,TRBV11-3,CASSSPGGEQYF,TGTGCCAGCAGCTCACCCGGGGGGGAGCAGTACTTC
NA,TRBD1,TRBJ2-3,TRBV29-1,CSVTGGNTDTQYF,TGCAGCGTGACAGGGGGGAACACAGATACGCAGTATTTT
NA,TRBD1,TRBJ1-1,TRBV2,CASRMDRGRTEAFF,TGTGCCAGCAGAATGGACAGGGGTAGAACTGAAGCTTTCTTT
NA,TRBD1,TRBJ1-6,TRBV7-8,CASSLVVRGNSPLHF,TGTGCCAGCAGCTTAGTGGTCAGGGGGAATTCACCCCTCCACTTT
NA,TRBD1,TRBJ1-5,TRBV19,CASIPSPGQGVQPQHF,TGTGCCAGTATTCCTTCGCCGGGACAGGGAGTTCAGCCCCAGCATTTT
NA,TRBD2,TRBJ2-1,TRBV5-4,CASSSKGVAGHYNEQFF,TGTGCCAGCAGCTCGAAGGGGGTAGCGGGGCACTACAATGAGCAGTTCTTC
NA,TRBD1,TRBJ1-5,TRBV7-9,CASSGGQGAGPQHF,TGTGCCAGCAGCGGCGGACAGGGGGCAGGGCCCCAGCATTTT
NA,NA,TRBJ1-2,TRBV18,CASSPREGLNYGYTF,TGTGCCAGCTCACCACGGGAGGGACTAAACTATGGCTACACCTTC
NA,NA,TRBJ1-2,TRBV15,CATSRDITVENGYTF,TGTGCCACCAGCAGAGATATCACGGTGGAGAATGGCTACACCTTC
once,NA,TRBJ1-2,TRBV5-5,CASSHGHIYGYTF,TGTGCCAGCAGCCACGGACACATCTATGGCTACACCTTC
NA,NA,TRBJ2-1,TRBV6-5,CASSYLGVTVHEQFF,TGTGCCAGCAGTTACTTAGGTGTCACAGTTCATGAGCAGTTCTTC
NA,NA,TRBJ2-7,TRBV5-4,CASSLGHYEQYF,TGTGCCAGCAGCTTGGGGCACTACGAGCAGTACTTC
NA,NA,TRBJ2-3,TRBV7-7,CASSEAPVDTDTQYF,TGTGCTAGCAGCGAAGCCCCGGTAGACACAGATACGCAGTATTTT
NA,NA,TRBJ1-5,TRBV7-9,CASTGGAGSDQPQHF,TGTGCCAGCACCGGAGGGGCGGGGAGTGATCAGCCCCAGCATTTT
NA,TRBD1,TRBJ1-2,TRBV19,CASSIGQGGDYGYTF,TGTGCCAGTAGTATAGGACAGGGGGGGGACTATGGCTACACCTTC
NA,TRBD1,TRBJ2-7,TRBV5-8,CASSRGQGIYEQYF,TGTGCCAGCAGCAGGGGACAGGGAATCTACGAGCAGTACTTC
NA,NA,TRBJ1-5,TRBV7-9,CASSLDSQPQHF,TGTGCCAGCAGCTTGGACAGCCAGCCCCAGCATTTT
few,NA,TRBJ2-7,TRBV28,CASSTYQGTYEQYF,TGTGCCAGCAGTACTTACCAGGGGACCTACGAGCAGTACTTC
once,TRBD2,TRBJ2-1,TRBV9,CASSPGGGYSGEQFF,TGTGCCAGCAGTCCCGGGGGGGGGTATTCCGGTGAGCAGTTCTTC
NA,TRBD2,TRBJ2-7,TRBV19,CASISPVAGDTYEQYF,TGTGCCAGTATTTCACCCGTAGCGGGGGATACCTACGAGCAGTACTTC
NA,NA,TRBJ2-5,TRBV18,CASSPSTGEKTQYF,TGTGCCAGCTCACCATCCACAGGTGAGAAGACCCAGTACTTC
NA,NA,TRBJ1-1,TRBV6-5,CASSKTVNTEAFF,TGTGCCAGCAGTAAGACAGTGAACACTGAAGCTTTCTTT
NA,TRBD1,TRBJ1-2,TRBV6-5,CASGEQGRYGYTF,TGTGCCAGCGGGGAACAGGGGAGGTATGGCTACACCTTC
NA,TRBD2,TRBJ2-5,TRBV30,CAWSVIAGLQETQYF,TGTGCCTGGAGTGTGATAGCGGGACTCCAAGAGACCCAGTACTTC
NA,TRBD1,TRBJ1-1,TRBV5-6,CASSATGSTEAFF,TGTGCCAGCAGCGCGACAGGGAGCACTGAAGCTTTCTTT
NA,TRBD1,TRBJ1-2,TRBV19,CASSGGTAPGYTF,TGTGCCAGTAGTGGAGGGACAGCCCCTGGCTACACCTTC
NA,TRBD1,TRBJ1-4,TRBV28,CASSYAGTANEKLFF,TGTGCCAGCAGCTACGCCGGGACAGCTAATGAAAAACTGTTTTTT
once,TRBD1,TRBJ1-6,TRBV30,CAWSVYGQGVNSPLHF,TGTGCCTGGAGTGTTTACGGTCAGGGGGTAAATTCACCCCTCCACTTT
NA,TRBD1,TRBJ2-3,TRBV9,CASSPRGQGVADTQYF,TGTGCCAGCAGCCCTCGAGGACAGGGAGTGGCAGATACGCAGTATTTT
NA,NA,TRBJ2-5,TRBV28,CASSYVAIQQETQYF,TGTGCCAGCAGTTATGTAGCCATCCAGCAAGAGACCCAGTACTTC
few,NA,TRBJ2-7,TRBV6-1,CASSEVGGDSSYEQYF,TGTGCCAGCAGTGAAGTGGGTGGTGACAGCTCCTACGAGCAGTACTTC
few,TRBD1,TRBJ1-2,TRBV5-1,CASSLELPGTDLSGYTF,TGCGCCAGCAGCTTGGAATTGCCCGGGACAGATTTAAGTGGCTACACCTTC
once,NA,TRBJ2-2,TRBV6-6,CAAEMGRELFF,TGTGCCGCCGAAATGGGCCGGGAGCTGTTTTTT
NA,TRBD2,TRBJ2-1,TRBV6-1,CASSVSGSWDEQFF,TGTGCCAGCAGTGTCAGCGGGAGCTGGGATGAGCAGTTCTTC
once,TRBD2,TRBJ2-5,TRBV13,CASSRTSGNQETQYF,TGTGCCAGCAGCCGGACTAGCGGGAACCAAGAGACCCAGTACTTC
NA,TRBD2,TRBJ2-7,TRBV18,CASSPGTSGFSYEQYF,TGTGCCAGCTCACCAGGGACTAGCGGATTTTCCTACGAGCAGTACTTC
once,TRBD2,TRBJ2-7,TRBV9,CASSATSGSYEQYF,TGTGCCAGCAGCGCAACTAGCGGGAGCTACGAGCAGTACTTC
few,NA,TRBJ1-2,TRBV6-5,CASSNQGYGYTF,TGTGCCAGCAGTAACCAGGGTTATGGCTACACCTTC
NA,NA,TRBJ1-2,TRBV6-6,CASSYQEYGYTF,TGTGCCAGCAGTTATCAAGAGTATGGCTACACCTTC
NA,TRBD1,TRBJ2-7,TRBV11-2,CASSPGQAATYEQYF,TGTGCCAGCAGCCCGGGACAGGCGGCCACCTACGAGCAGTACTTC
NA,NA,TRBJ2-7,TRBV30,CAWRRTRGGEQYF,TGTGCCTGGAGGAGGACAAGGGGAGGCGAGCAGTACTTC